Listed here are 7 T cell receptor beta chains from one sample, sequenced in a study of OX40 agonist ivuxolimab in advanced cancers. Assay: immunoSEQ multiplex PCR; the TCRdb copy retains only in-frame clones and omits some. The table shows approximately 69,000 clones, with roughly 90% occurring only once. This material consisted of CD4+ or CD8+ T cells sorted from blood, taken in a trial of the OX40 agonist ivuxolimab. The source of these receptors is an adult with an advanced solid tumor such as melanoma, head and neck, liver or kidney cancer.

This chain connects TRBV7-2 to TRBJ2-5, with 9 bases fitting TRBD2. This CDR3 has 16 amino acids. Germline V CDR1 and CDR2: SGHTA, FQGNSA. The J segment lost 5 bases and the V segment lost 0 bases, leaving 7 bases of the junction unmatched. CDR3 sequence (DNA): TGTGCCAGCAGCTTAGCGGGCGCGGGAGGGGGGGAGACCCAGTACTTC. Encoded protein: CASSLAGAGGGETQYF.

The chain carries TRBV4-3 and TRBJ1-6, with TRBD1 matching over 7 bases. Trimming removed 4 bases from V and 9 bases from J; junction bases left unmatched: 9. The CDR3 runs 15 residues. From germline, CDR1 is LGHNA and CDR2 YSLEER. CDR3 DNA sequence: TGCGCCAGCAGCCCAAACAGGGGTCGAGGTTCACCCCTCCACTTT. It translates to CASSPNRGRGSPLHF.

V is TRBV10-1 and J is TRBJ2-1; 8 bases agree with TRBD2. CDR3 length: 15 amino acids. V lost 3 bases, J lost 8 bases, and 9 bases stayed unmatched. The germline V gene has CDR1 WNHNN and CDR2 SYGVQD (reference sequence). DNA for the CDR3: TGCGCCAGCAGTGATCCGGGAGGGAGCCGGGATGAGCAGTTCTTC. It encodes CASSDPGGSRDEQFF.

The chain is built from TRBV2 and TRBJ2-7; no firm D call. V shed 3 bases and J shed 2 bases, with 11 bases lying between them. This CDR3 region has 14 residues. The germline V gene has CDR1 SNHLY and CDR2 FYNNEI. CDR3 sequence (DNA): TGTGCCAGCAGTGATTGGTACAGTCCCTACGAGCAGTACTTC. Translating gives CASSDWYSPYEQYF.

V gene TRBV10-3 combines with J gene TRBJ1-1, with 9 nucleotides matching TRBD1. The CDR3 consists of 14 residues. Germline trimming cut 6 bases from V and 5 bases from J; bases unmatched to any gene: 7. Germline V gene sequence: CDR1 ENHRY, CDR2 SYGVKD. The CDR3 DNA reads TGTGCCATCAGCCGGGACAGGGTGGAAACTGAAGCTTTCTTT. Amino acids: CAISRDRVETEAFF.

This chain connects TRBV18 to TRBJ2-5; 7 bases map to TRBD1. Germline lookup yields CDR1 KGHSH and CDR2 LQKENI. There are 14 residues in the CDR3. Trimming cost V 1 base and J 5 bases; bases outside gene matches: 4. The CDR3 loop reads CASSPQGAGETQYF. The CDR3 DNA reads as TGTGCCAGCTCACCACAGGGGGCAGGGGAGACCCAGTACTTC.

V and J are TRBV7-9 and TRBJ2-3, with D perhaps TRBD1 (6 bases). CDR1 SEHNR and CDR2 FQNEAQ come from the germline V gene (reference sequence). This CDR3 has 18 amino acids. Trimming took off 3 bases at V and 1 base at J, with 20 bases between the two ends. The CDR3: CASSFFMATGDRTDTQYF. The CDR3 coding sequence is TGTGCCAGCAGCTTTTTCATGGCGACAGGCGACCGCACAGATACGCAGTATTTT.